The sequence of this TCR beta chain was determined in a study of blood T cells in healthy people across ages. Together with a sample-barcoded 5' primer, a J-beta primer mix was included in a second PCR lasting roughly 6 to 12 cycles. Individual samples furnished no less than 2.5 million CDR3-containing paired-end reads apiece. TCRdb redid the calling of the 5' RACE reads with MiXCR, one entry per CDR3 protein. In the table there are hundreds of thousands of distinct CDR3 sequences, about 37% of which are singletons. With 5 bases clipped from V and 12 bases from J, the junction kept 5 bases outside the gene matches. This CDR3 has 11 amino acids.

The TCR originated in a man between 18 and 35 years old in good health. Sequenced material: blood. The chain links TRBV12-3 or TRBV12-4 to TRBJ1-1; 8 nucleotides match TRBD1. The CDR3 bases are TGTGCCAGCAGTGGACAGGGTGGGCCTTTCTTT. Its protein is CASSGQGGPFF.